A single sample is the source of the 25 T cell receptor beta chains below, sequenced in a study of T cells in localized non-small cell lung cancer. Libraries were prepared by immunoSEQ multiplex PCR; TCRdb keeps only in-frame clonotypes and omits some of them. The sample contains a few thousand clones, 25% to 30% of which appear only once. This material consisted of normal lung tissue next to the tumor, taken before any cancer treatment. Receptors originate from a man aged 35 to 70 with stage I lung adenocarcinoma.

This chain connects TRBV1 to TRBJ2-1; the DNA was not used to check the table's D call, TRBD2. TRBV1 is assigned pseudogene status. The CDR3 sequence is 16 residues long. Here the CDR3 reads CASSQSQWGGSNEQFF. DNA of the CDR3: TGCGCCAGCAGCCAGTCCCAGTGGGGGGGGAGTAATGAGCAGTTCTTC.

The rearrangement joins TRBV6-8 to TRBJ2-7, with D unresolved. The CDR3 runs 15 residues. Germline V gene sequence: CDR1 MNHGY, CDR2 SAAAGT. The V end was cut by 5 bases, the J end by 2 bases, with 16 bases between. The CDR3 DNA reads TGTGCCAGCAGTGATAAAGAGCCGGAAACCTACGAGCAGTACTTC. It yields the protein CASSDKEPETYEQYF.

This clone was seen just once. This rearrangement joins TRBV30 to TRBJ1-2; unclear D gene. Germline V gene lookup returns CDR1 GTSNPN and CDR2 SVGIG (reference sequence). Trimming cost V 2 bases and J 1 base, with 5 bases left between them. The CDR3 has 12 amino acids. CDR3 region: CAWSRGNYGYTF. CDR3 DNA sequence: TGTGCCTGGAGTCGGGGTAACTATGGCTACACCTTC. The variable domain in full, completed from reference TRBV30 and TRBJ1-2, reads SQTIHQWPATLVQPVGSPLSLECTVEGTSNPNLYWYRQAAGRGLQLLFYSVGIGQISSEVPQNLSASRPQDRQFILSSKKLLLSDSGFYLCAWSRGNYGYTFGSGTRLTVV.

This clone was recorded a few times. The V and J genes are TRBV18 and TRBJ2-5; 10 bases align to TRBD2. CDR3 size: 14 residues. CDR1 and CDR2 (germline): KGHSH, LQKENI. V dropped 5 bases and J dropped 4; count of bases not matched to a gene: 4. The CDR3 nucleotides read TGTGCCAGCTCAACCCCTAGCGGGGGAGAGACCCAGTACTTC. Amino acid sequence: CASSTPSGGETQYF. Drawing the rest from reference TRBV18 and TRBJ2-5, the complete variable domain is NAGVMQNPRHLVRRRGQEARLRCSPMKGHSHVYWYRQLPEEGLKFMVYLQKENIIDESGMPKERFSAEFPKEGPSILRIQQVVRGDSAAYFCASSTPSGGETQYFGPGTRLLVL.

About this clone: The read terminates 1 residue ahead of where the CDR3 ends, so the germline J gene completes it. The rearrangement joins TRBV6-1 to TRBJ2-7; weak D call: TRBD1 (5 bases). There are 13 residues in the CDR3. Germline assignment: CDR1 MNHNS and CDR2 SASEGT. The V and J ends lost 1 base and 6 bases respectively, with 10 bases between them. CDR3 sequence: CASSEGEGVEQYF. Partial CDR3 DNA: TGTGCCAGCAGTGAAGGGGAAGGGGTCGAGCAGTAC.

The rearrangement links TRBV5-1 to TRBJ2-7; 9 bases fit TRBD1. CDR3 length: 17 residues. The V segment lost 0 bases and the J segment 5 bases; nucleotides outside the gene matches: 12. Germline assignment: CDR1 SGHRS and CDR2 YFSETQ. Here the CDR3 DNA reads TGCGCCAGCAGCTTGGAACTCCGCGGGACAGGGTTCGACGAGCAGTACTTC. This gives the protein CASSLELRGTGFDEQYF.

This clone showed up just a few times. This rearrangement joins TRBV19 to TRBJ2-5, with a possible D match to TRBD2 (7 bases). This CDR3 is built from 14 residues. The germline CDR1 and CDR2 sequences are LNHDA and SQIVND (reference sequence). V lost 7 bases and J 0 bases, leaving 12 bases between the germline ends. The CDR3 loop is CASKSGGHQETQYF. The CDR3 DNA reads TGTGCCAGTAAATCGGGGGGCCACCAAGAGACCCAGTACTTC.

J is TRBJ2-1 and V is TRBV11-3; no definite D call. This CDR3 is built from 15 residues. The V and J ends lost 2 bases and 0 bases respectively, with 8 bases between them. In germline, CDR1 is SGHNT, CDR2 YENEEA. The CDR3 coding sequence is TGTGCCAGCAGCTTACTAGGAAGCTCCTACAATGAGCAGTTCTTC. It specifies CASSLLGSSYNEQFF.

The chain uses TRBV30 and TRBJ1-1; D gene unclear. V dropped 4 bases and J dropped 6 bases, with 9 bases sitting between them. CDR3 length: 11 amino acids. Germline lookup yields CDR1 GTSNPN and CDR2 SVGIG (reference sequence). DNA of the CDR3: TGTGCCTGGACCGGAACGGCTGAAGCTTTCTTT. This sequence encodes CAWTGTAEAFF.

The genes are TRBV15 and TRBJ2-2, with D unclear. Germline CDR1 and CDR2: LNHNV and YYDKDF (reference sequence). Trimming shortened V by 0 bases and J by 4 bases, and 6 bases separated the two germline ends. CDR3 length equals 14 residues. The CDR3 is CATSRDPATGELFF. DNA for the CDR3: TGTGCCACCAGCAGAGATCCGGCCACCGGGGAGCTGTTTTTT.

V and J are TRBV11-3 and TRBJ1-2; D is possibly TRBD1 (5 bases). This CDR3 is 14 amino acids long. Trimming removed 5 bases from V and 3 bases from J, with 13 bases in between. The germline CDR1 and CDR2 sequences are SGHNT and YENEEA. The CDR3 reads CASSQGQEHYGYTF. Written as DNA, the CDR3 is TGTGCCAGCAGCCAGGGCCAGGAGCACTATGGCTACACCTTC.

This clone ranks as medium-sized. This chain uses TRBV6-8 with TRBJ2-7, with TRBD2 matching over 7 bases. The CDR3 covers 13 residues. Germline CDR1 reads MNHGY; CDR2 reads SAAAGT. The V segment lost 6 bases and the J segment 4 bases; nucleotides outside the gene matches: 6. The CDR3 coding sequence is TGTGCCAGCAGGAGGGAGGGTTTGTACGAGCAGTACTTC. Its translation is CASRREGLYEQYF.

This clone is classed as medium-sized. The gene calls are TRBV11-3 and TRBJ2-1; 11 bases are a match to TRBD2. CDR1 is SGHNT, CDR2 YENEEA, per germline. After removal of 6 bases from V and 4 bases from J, the junction contained 5 bases not matched to a gene. This CDR3 contains 15 residues. CDR3 DNA sequence: TGTGCCAGCAGTCCAACTAGCGGGGGTTACAATGAGCAGTTCTTC. This codes for CASSPTSGGYNEQFF.

By share, this clone counts as medium-sized. The chain is built from TRBV10-3 and TRBJ2-1; 10 positions match TRBD2. CDR3 length: 14 residues. The J segment lost 8 bases and the V segment lost 7 bases, leaving 8 bases of the junction unmatched. The germline V gene has CDR1 ENHRY and CDR2 SYGVKD. CDR3 region: CAIMGSGGVDEQFF. The CDR3 DNA is TGTGCCATCATGGGAAGCGGGGGGGTGGATGAGCAGTTCTTC.

This chain connects TRBV18 to TRBJ2-7; 8 bases align to TRBD1. Germline V gene data show CDR1 as KGHSH and CDR2 as LQKENI. J gave up 5 bases and V 5 bases, and 8 bases lay outside the gene matches. CDR3 length: 14 residues. DNA of the CDR3: TGTGCCAGCTCAACGACAGGGGTCACCAACGAGCAGTACTTC. This encodes CASSTTGVTNEQYF.

The chain employs TRBV2 and TRBJ1-4; D gene unclear. CDR1 is SNHLY, CDR2 FYNNEI, per germline. The CDR3 is made up of 12 amino acids. V shed 4 bases and J shed 12 bases, with 12 bases lying between them. The CDR3 DNA is TGTGCCAGCAGTGTAGTTTCCCGAGAACTGTTTTTT. Its translation: CASSVVSRELFF.

This chain joins TRBV19 and TRBJ2-3; D is uncertain. V was trimmed by 5 bases and J by 8 bases, leaving 11 bases between them. This CDR3 contains 12 residues. From germline, CDR1 is LNHDA and CDR2 SQIVND (reference sequence). The CDR3 loop reads CASSLTLGTQYF. The CDR3 DNA reads as TGTGCCAGTAGTCTAACACTTGGTACGCAGTATTTT.

J is TRBJ1-1 and V is TRBV30; D remains unclear. The germline CDR1 and CDR2 sequences are GTSNPN and SVGIG (reference sequence). The CDR3 is 13 residues long. Trimming removed 0 bases from V and 0 bases from J, with 5 bases in between. For the CDR3, the DNA is TGTGCCTGGAGTGTAAACGTGAACACTGAAGCTTTCTTT. Amino acids: CAWSVNVNTEAFF.

Sample share makes this clone medium-sized. The J gene is TRBJ2-7, the V gene TRBV11-3, with D uncertain. CDR1 is SGHNT and CDR2 is YENEEA in the germline V gene. The length of the CDR3 is 17 residues. Trimming shortened V by 3 bases and J by 4 bases, and 22 bases separated the two germline ends. The CDR3 protein is CASSLVMRGPLFYEQYF. The CDR3 nucleotides are TGTGCCAGCAGCTTGGTAATGCGTGGTCCCTTGTTTTACGAGCAGTACTTC.

This clone is labeled medium-sized. The rearrangement joins TRBV9 to TRBJ1-2; D perhaps matches TRBD1 (5 bases). The V end was cut by 5 bases, the J end by 8 bases, with 13 bases between. This CDR3 comprises 12 residues. The germline V gene has CDR1 SGDLS and CDR2 YYNGEE. The CDR3 bases are TGTGCCAGCAGTGAGCGGGGCGCCGGCTACACCTTC. Translation: CASSERGAGYTF.

In this sample, this clone turned up a few times. This chain joins TRBV25-1 and TRBJ2-3, with TRBD2 identical over 8 bases. With 7 bases clipped from V and 1 base from J, the junction kept 1 base outside the gene matches. The CDR3 runs 13 residues. The germline V gene encodes CDR1 MGHDK and CDR2 SYGVNS. CDR3 protein: CASMRGGTDTQYF. The CDR3, as DNA: TGTGCCAGCATGCGGGGGGGCACAGATACGCAGTATTTT.

By share, this clone counts as medium-sized. This chain links TRBV11-3 with TRBJ2-2, with D possibly TRBD2 on 5 matching bases. The length of the CDR3 is 18 residues. Deletions cut 2 bases from V and 3 bases from J, with 19 bases between. Germline V gives CDR1 SGHNT, CDR2 YENEEA. The CDR3: CASSLRYRPGVHTGELFF. The CDR3 DNA sequence: TGTGCCAGCAGCTTACGTTACCGGCCCGGGGTCCACACCGGGGAGCTGTTTTTT.

In this sample, this clone is medium-sized (0.01 to 0.1%). The V and J genes are TRBV11-3 and TRBJ2-3, with D possibly being TRBD1 (6 bases). The germline CDR1 and CDR2 sequences are SGHNT and YENEEA. This CDR3 contains 15 residues. V dropped 4 bases and J dropped 0 bases, with 11 bases sitting between them. In DNA form, the CDR3 reads TGTGCCAGCAGCTACGGACAGAGTAGCACAGATACGCAGTATTTT. This sequence encodes CASSYGQSSTDTQYF.

V gene TRBV9 combines with J gene TRBJ1-6; D is possibly TRBD1 (5 bases). This CDR3 spans 13 amino acids. Germline CDR1 is SGDLS and CDR2 is YYNGEE. V dropped 5 bases and J dropped 6 bases, with 9 bases sitting between them. In DNA, the CDR3 is TGTGCCAGCAGACGGACACCTAATTCACCCCTCCACTTT. Translated, it gives CASRRTPNSPLHF.

In its sample, this clone was seen once. The V and J genes are TRBV19 and TRBJ1-5, with TRBD1 matching over 7 bases. In germline, CDR1 is LNHDA, CDR2 SQIVND (reference sequence). The CDR3 loop spans 15 amino acids. Trimming cost V 7 bases and J 3 bases; bases outside gene matches: 9. The CDR3, as DNA: TGTGCCAGTACCGACGGAGGGGGCTACAATCAGCCCCAGCATTTT. It specifies CASTDGGGYNQPQHF. The variable domain in full, with the rest retrieved from reference TRBV19 and TRBJ1-5, is DGGITQSPKYLFRKEGQNVTLSCEQNLNHDAMYWYRQDPGQGLRLIYYSQIVNDFQKGDIAEGYSVSREKKESFPLTVTSAQKNPTAFYLCASTDGGGYNQPQHFGDGTRLSIL.